The clone carrying this T cell receptor beta chain was detected a few times. Its antigen is as yet unknown. Profiling relied on immunoSEQ multiplex PCR, and the TCRdb table lists in-frame clones only, not all of them. The sample gives approximately 2,000,000 clones, less than 95% of which show up once; more than 0.35% is in the top ten. V was pared by 1 base and J by 4 bases, with 4 bases of the junction left unmatched. This CDR3 region has 15 residues. The germline V gene encodes CDR1 SGHTA and CDR2 FQGNSA. The sample is drawn from a study of shared clonotypes between healthy human individuals. Across the whole study: Per donor, three plates held CD4 naive cells, three held CD4 memory, two held CD8 naive and one held CD8 memory. Study observations and caveats: Among the subsets, naive ones generally showed larger estimated richness than memory ones. Sharing across four donors was highest in naive CD4 (around 5%) and lowest in memory CD8 (around 0.4%).

The sequence was obtained from a man aged 18 to 30 in good health. Some clones in this sample may be carry-over from other donors' samples. V gene TRBV7-2 combines with J gene TRBJ2-3; 8 positions agree with TRBD2. The sample comprised naive CD4+ T cells from PBMCs. Indicated subset: CD45RA+ positively selected. CDR3 nucleotides: TGTGCCAGCAGCTTAGTGGCGCGGGAGGCAGATACGCAGTATTTT. This codes for CASSLVAREADTQYF.